The 20 T cell receptor beta chains below all came from one sample that was sequenced in a study of T cells in Graves' hyperthyroidism and ophthalmopathy (dated by TCRdb to the late 2010s). Libraries were built with multiplex PCR. Data came from an Illumina HiSeq 2000. TCR beta CDR3 regions were amplified from RNA transcripts. The TCR CDR3 was subjected to a first round of RT-PCR using the HTBI primer set and the Qiagen OneStep RT-PCR kit. TCRdb ran its own pipeline on the public reads, namely fastp trimming at Q25 and MiXCR clone calling, and kept in-frame beta chains. For every CDR3 protein sequence, its rows merge into one entry that carries the most common genes and DNA. The sample yields more than 300,000 distinct CDR3 sequences; approximately 17% were counted once. More than 30% of the sample rests with the top ten. Sample: blood. These receptors originate from a woman younger than 45 with Graves' hyperthyroidism that later progressed to Graves' ophthalmopathy.

This clonotype was seen more than once but under ten times. The rearrangement joins TRBV28 to TRBJ1-2, with 7 bases identical to TRBD1. Trimming took 3 bases from V and 6 from J; bases not matched to a gene: 4. The CDR3 is 13 amino acids. In germline, CDR1 is MDHEN, CDR2 SYDVKM. CDR3 in DNA: TGTGCCAGCAGTTTGCAGGGGGGAGATGGCTACACCTTC. Residues: CASSLQGGDGYTF.

This clonotype was detected many times. The chain couples TRBV2 to TRBJ1-2; D possibly corresponds to TRBD1 (5 bases). This CDR3 has 13 residues. V was cut by 6 bases and J by 6 bases, with 14 bases left in between. Looked up from germline, CDR1 is SNHLY and CDR2 is FYNNEI. CDR3 protein: CASRRAGRDGYTF. CDR3 sequence (DNA): TGTGCCAGCAGGAGGGCAGGGAGGGATGGCTACACCTTC.

This clonotype has more than one count but fewer than ten. V is TRBV5-1 and J is TRBJ2-5, with a possible D match to TRBD2 (5 bases). Germline V gene lookup returns CDR1 SGHRS and CDR2 YFSETQ. This CDR3 has 14 amino acids. V was clipped by 0 bases and J by 3 bases, with 9 bases between them. In DNA, the CDR3 is TGCGCCAGCAGCTTGGTAGAAGCGGAAGAGACCCAGTACTTC. Residues: CASSLVEAEETQYF.

The sample holds many counts of this clonotype. The genes are TRBV11-2 and TRBJ1-1; unclear D gene. V was clipped by 1 base and J by 0 bases, with 9 bases between them. Germline-derived CDR1 and CDR2 are SGHAT and FQNNGV. The CDR3 is made up of 15 amino acids. The CDR3 DNA follows: TGTGCCAGCAGCTTAGCTGTGGGAATGAACACTGAAGCTTTCTTT. It codes for CASSLAVGMNTEAFF.

This clonotype was seen only a few times. The rearrangement uses TRBV9 and TRBJ2-3; D gene uncertain. CDR1 and CDR2 (germline): SGDLS, YYNGEE. This CDR3 has 14 amino acids. V dropped 0 bases and J dropped 4 bases, with 9 bases sitting between them. This chain's CDR3 is CASSVVGFADTQYF. The CDR3 bases are TGTGCCAGCAGCGTAGTGGGGTTTGCAGATACGCAGTATTTT.

A few counts support this clonotype. This chain connects TRBV30 to TRBJ2-2; TRBD1 agrees at 8 bases. V was clipped by 5 bases and J by 1 base; unmatched bases: 3. In germline, CDR1 is GTSNPN, CDR2 SVGIG (reference sequence). The CDR3 is made up of 14 amino acids. In DNA, the CDR3 is TGTGCCTGGTCCGGGACAGGGAACACCGGGGAGCTGTTTTTT. Translated: CAWSGTGNTGELFF. Supplemented by reference TRBV30 and TRBJ2-2, the full variable domain reads SQTIHQWPATLVQPVGSPLSLECTVEGTSNPNLYWYRQAAGRGLQLLFYSVGIGQISSEVPQNLSASRPQDRQFILSSKKLLLSDSGFYLCAWSGTGNTGELFFGEGSRLTVL.

This clonotype has ten or more counts. This rearrangement joins TRBV15 to TRBJ2-7; 9 bases align to TRBD2. This CDR3 is built from 17 residues. The germline V gene encodes CDR1 LNHNV and CDR2 YYDKDF (reference sequence). V shed 0 bases and J 5 bases; nucleotides not matched to a gene: 11. The CDR3 sequence is CATSREIYLAGSHEQYF. As DNA, the CDR3 is TGTGCCACCAGCAGAGAGATTTACCTAGCGGGAAGTCACGAGCAGTACTTC.

This clonotype was detected ten times or more. The J gene is TRBJ2-4, the V gene TRBV5-5, with D unresolved. Germline V gives CDR1 SGHKS, CDR2 YYEKEE (reference sequence). V dropped 4 bases and J dropped 9 bases, with 14 bases sitting between them. The CDR3 length is 13 residues. CDR3 nucleotide sequence: TGTGCCAGCAGCCCCCTGGGCGGCGGCATTCAGTACTTC. Translation gives CASSPLGGGIQYF.

The table lists this clonotype with a count of one. This may arise from a read error, as a much more abundant clone is one base away. No conserved phenylalanine or tryptophan ends this CDR3, so it is likely a read error. This chain uses TRBV5-1 with TRBJ2-7; TRBD2 might be the D (5 bases). Germline loops: CDR1 SGHRS, CDR2 YFSETQ. The CDR3 contains 15 residues. Trimming stripped 0 bases from V and 2 bases from J, with 12 bases between. The CDR3 DNA sequence: TGCGCCAGCAGCTTGGCCACCGGGGATCCCTACGAGCAGTACCTC. This gives the protein CASSLATGDPYEQYL.

This clonotype occurred many times. The V call is TRBV6-1, the J call TRBJ2-7, with 8 positions matching TRBD1. Germline V gene sequence: CDR1 MNHNS, CDR2 SASEGT. The CDR3 is 15 residues long. The trim removed 5 bases at V and 3 bases at J, leaving 9 bases unmatched. The CDR3 DNA is TGTGCCAGCAGTAGAGCAGGGGGCCTGCACTACGAGCAGTACTTC. It translates to CASSRAGGLHYEQYF.

This clonotype was detected ten times or more. The rearrangement joins TRBV6-1 to TRBJ2-1, with D uncertain. The germline V gene encodes CDR1 MNHNS and CDR2 SASEGT. CDR3 length equals 11 residues. Trimming shortened V by 2 bases and J by 9 bases, and 5 bases separated the two germline ends. The DNA of the CDR3 is TGTGCCAGCAGTGAATTAGCTGAGCAGTTCTTC. This encodes CASSELAEQFF.

The gene calls are TRBV7-9 and TRBJ1-2, with D unresolved. V was clipped by 5 bases and J by 7 bases, with 14 bases between them. From germline, CDR1 is SEHNR and CDR2 FQNEAQ (reference sequence). The CDR3 totals 13 residues. The CDR3 reads CASSPSLPGGYTF. CDR3 bases: TGTGCCAGCAGCCCCTCACTCCCGGGTGGCTACACCTTC.

This clonotype was counted at least ten times. The genes are TRBV4-2 and TRBJ1-1, with D perhaps matching TRBD1 (6 bases). In germline, CDR1 is LGHNA, CDR2 YNFKEQ. Trimming removed 5 bases at V and 0 bases at J, with 10 bases between. CDR3 length: 14 amino acids. CDR3: CASSTRTVNTEAFF. CDR3 bases: TGTGCCAGCAGCACGAGGACAGTGAACACTGAAGCTTTCTTT.

This clonotype was recorded many times. V gene TRBV29-1 combines with J gene TRBJ2-1; D unresolved. Per the germline V gene, CDR1 is SQVTM and CDR2 is ANQGSEA. Trimming shortened V by 3 bases and J by 6 bases, and 12 bases separated the two germline ends. This CDR3 has 13 amino acids. For the CDR3, the DNA is TGCAGCGTTGATAGTCTAGGGTTCAATGAGCAGTTCTTC. Amino acid sequence: CSVDSLGFNEQFF.

The chain combines TRBV11-2 with TRBJ2-4; either TRBD1 or TRBD2 may fit D (5 bases each). V was clipped by 5 bases and J by 0 bases, with 14 bases between them. This CDR3 spans 16 amino acids. Germline CDR1 is SGHAT and CDR2 is FQNNGV. The CDR3 DNA reads as TGTGCCAGCAGCGAGGGGCTGTGGCTAGCCAAAAACATTCAGTACTTC. It encodes CASSEGLWLAKNIQYF.

This clonotype has a handful of counts. This chain connects TRBV19 to TRBJ2-2; no clear D gene. This CDR3 spans 14 amino acids. Germline CDR1 is LNHDA and CDR2 is SQIVND (reference sequence). V lost 2 bases to trimming and J lost 1 base, with 5 bases between them. CDR3 sequence: CASSIRQNTGELFF. CDR3 nucleotides: TGTGCCAGTAGTATAAGGCAGAACACCGGGGAGCTGTTTTTT. The variable domain in full, with the rest retrieved from reference TRBV19 and TRBJ2-2, is DGGITQSPKYLFRKEGQNVTLSCEQNLNHDAMYWYRQDPGQGLRLIYYSQIVNDFQKGDIAEGYSVSREKKESFPLTVTSAQKNPTAFYLCASSIRQNTGELFFGEGSRLTVL.

This clonotype was seen a handful of times. The genes are TRBV9 and TRBJ2-7; 9 nucleotides match TRBD2. There are 16 residues in the CDR3. From germline, CDR1 is SGDLS and CDR2 YYNGEE. V lost 10 bases and J lost 4; bases outside the gene matches: 18. The CDR3 sequence: CAGAGGPSGSSYEQYF. DNA for the CDR3: TGTGCCGGGGCGGGAGGGCCTTCAGGTTCGAGTTACGAGCAGTACTTC.

In its sample, this clonotype was seen many times. The chain employs TRBV20-1 and TRBJ2-5; D is possibly TRBD1 or TRBD2 (5 bases each). From germline, CDR1 is DFQATT and CDR2 SNEGSKA (reference sequence). This CDR3 is built from 12 residues. DNA for the CDR3: TGCAGCCTCACTAGGACAAGCGAGACCCAGTACTTC. As protein: CSLTRTSETQYF.

This clonotype was found many times. The chain links TRBV6-1 to TRBJ2-7; D not resolved. The V end lost 2 bases, the J end lost 1 base, and 12 bases lay between the germline ends. This CDR3 contains 15 residues. Germline CDR1 is MNHNS and CDR2 is SASEGT. The CDR3 sequence is CASSERRIPSYEQYF. CDR3 coding DNA: TGTGCCAGCAGTGAACGGCGGATTCCATCCTACGAGCAGTACTTC.

This clonotype was counted between two and nine times. The chain joins TRBV11-3 to TRBJ2-1; 8 bases align to TRBD1. V shed 0 bases, J shed 6 bases, and the junction held 4 bases outside the gene matches. This CDR3 is 15 amino acids long. The germline V gene has CDR1 SGHNT and CDR2 YENEEA. CDR3 loop: CASSLESQGANEQFF. CDR3 DNA: TGTGCCAGCAGCTTAGAGTCCCAGGGGGCCAATGAGCAGTTCTTC.